The 27 T cell receptor beta chains below come from one sample, sequenced in a study of patients and donors after allogeneic stem cell transplantation. TCRdb analysed the RT-PCR reads with MiXCR anew, one entry per CDR3 protein. Of approximately 140,000 distinct CDR3 sequences listed, approximately 40% are singletons. Sequenced sample: blood, either unsorted or a sorted T cell fraction (not recorded which). These receptors came from a human donor who was either an allogeneic HSCT recipient or a stem cell or donor lymphocyte infusion donor (not recorded which). It is not recorded whose cells these are; they may come from a transplant donor.

J is TRBJ1-2 and V is TRBV27, with TRBD1 matching over 8 bases. CDR3 size: 14 residues. V was clipped by 7 bases and J by 0 bases; unmatched bases: 4. Germline CDR1 reads MNHEY; CDR2 reads SMNVEV (reference sequence). CDR3 nucleotides: TGTGCCAGCACCCGGACAGGGTCTAACTATGGCTACACCTTC. Its translation: CASTRTGSNYGYTF.

The V call is TRBV7-3, the J call TRBJ2-3, with 14 positions matching TRBD2. The CDR3 runs to 16 residues. Trimming cost V 3 bases and J 6 bases; bases outside gene matches: 5. Germline lookup yields CDR1 SGHTA and CDR2 FQGTGA. CDR3 sequence: CASSFGTSGGYDTQYF. CDR3 nucleotide sequence: TGTGCCAGCAGCTTTGGGACTAGCGGGGGATACGATACGCAGTATTTT.

This clonotype appeared once. V is TRBV5-1 and J is TRBJ1-2; 7 bases align to TRBD1. CDR3 length: 16 residues. Trimming removed 1 base from V and 4 bases from J; junction bases left unmatched: 10. The germline V gene has CDR1 SGHRS and CDR2 YFSETQ. CDR3 bases: TGCGCCAGCAGCTTGTACCGACAGGGACCGGGCTATGGCTACACCTTC. It encodes CASSLYRQGPGYGYTF.

The chain combines TRBV6-2 or TRBV6-3 with TRBJ2-7; TRBD1 matches 7 bases. CDR3 length: 16 amino acids. Trimming cost V 1 base and J 3 bases; bases outside gene matches: 9. The germline gives CDR1 MNHEY, CDR2 SVGEGT. The DNA for the CDR3 is TGTGCCAGCAGTTACTTGAAGGGACAGACTCACTACGAGCAGTACTTC. Its protein is CASSYLKGQTHYEQYF.

This clonotype was detected a few times. The chain carries TRBV29-1 and TRBJ1-2; 9 bases fit TRBD1. The germline CDR1 and CDR2 sequences are SQVTM and ANQGSEA. V lost 6 bases and J lost 6; bases outside the gene matches: 14. This CDR3 is built from 15 residues. CDR3 region: CSVVDRGSPMDGYTF. In nucleotides, the CDR3 is TGCAGCGTGGTGGACAGGGGTTCTCCTATGGATGGCTACACCTTC.

The chain employs TRBV20-1 and TRBJ1-5; 7 nucleotides line up with TRBD1. V gave up 0 bases and J gave up 7 bases; unmatched junction bases: 12. The CDR3 length is 16 residues. Looked up from germline, CDR1 is DFQATT and CDR2 is SNEGSKA (reference sequence). DNA of the CDR3: TGCAGTGCTAGAGATGGTTTAGGGGGCTTTCAGCAGCCCCAGCATTTT. This codes for CSARDGLGGFQQPQHF.

This clonotype was picked up a small number of times. This chain connects TRBV11-2 to TRBJ1-1; D is possibly TRBD1 (6 bases). The CDR3 has 12 amino acids. Germline loops: CDR1 SGHAT, CDR2 FQNNGV. V lost 6 bases and J lost 4, with 9 bases in between. The DNA of the CDR3 is TGTGCCAGCAGTCCAGGGGCCACTGAAGCTTTCTTT. It encodes CASSPGATEAFF.

This clonotype was detected a few times. The chain employs TRBV7-2 and TRBJ1-5; D unresolved. The ends were cut back, 5 bases at V and 0 bases at J, with 14 bases in the middle. This CDR3 comprises 16 residues. The germline V gene encodes CDR1 SGHTA and CDR2 FQGNSA. The CDR3 protein is CASSPNGRHSNQPQHF. The DNA of the CDR3 is TGTGCCAGCAGCCCCAACGGGAGACATAGCAATCAGCCCCAGCATTTT.

This clonotype was detected ten times or more. The gene calls are TRBV10-3 and TRBJ1-1; D unclear. CDR3 size: 13 residues. V was shortened by 3 bases and J by 1 base, with 6 bases between the two germline ends. The germline V gene has CDR1 ENHRY and CDR2 SYGVKD. This CDR3 is CAISDGQNTEAFF. In DNA, the CDR3 is TGTGCCATCAGTGACGGGCAGAACACTGAAGCTTTCTTT.

This clonotype was counted only a few times. The rearrangement uses TRBV12-3 or TRBV12-4 and TRBJ1-4, with 7 bases fitting TRBD1. The CDR3 spans 13 residues. Losses at the gene ends were 5 bases for V and 10 bases for J; bases not matched to a gene: 7. The chain's CDR3 is CASSPRDRGKLFF. CDR3 nucleotide sequence: TGTGCCAGCAGTCCCCGGGACAGAGGAAAACTGTTTTTT.

This clonotype came up a few times. The gene calls are TRBV25-1 and TRBJ1-6; no clear D gene. V was trimmed by 5 bases and J by 10 bases, leaving 12 bases between them. This CDR3 is 13 amino acids long. Looked up from germline, CDR1 is MGHDK and CDR2 is SYGVNS. This CDR3 reads CASSYLEGSPLHF. CDR3 sequence (DNA): TGTGCCAGCAGTTACCTAGAGGGATCACCCCTCCACTTT.

The V and J genes are TRBV6-5 and TRBJ2-2; D call uncertain. With 3 bases removed from V and 0 bases from J, the gap between germline ends came to 8 bases. This CDR3 region has 15 residues. Germline V CDR1 and CDR2: MNHEY, SVGAGI. This CDR3 reads CASSYYATNTGELFF. CDR3 in DNA: TGTGCCAGCAGTTATTACGCCACGAACACCGGGGAGCTGTTTTTT.

The rearrangement uses TRBV28 and TRBJ2-5; either TRBD1 or TRBD2 may supply D (5 bases each). This CDR3 is 15 amino acids long. Germline CDR1 is MDHEN and CDR2 is SYDVKM. V gave up 6 bases and J gave up 4 bases, with 18 bases separating them. As DNA, the CDR3 is TGTGCCAGCAGCCTTGGGGGAGCGGATCGAGAGACCCAGTACTTC. It specifies CASSLGGADRETQYF. Looking up the rest from reference TRBV28 and TRBJ2-5 gives the full variable domain: DVKVTQSSRYLVKRTGEKVFLECVQDMDHENMFWYRQDPGLGLRLIYFSYDVKMKEKGDIPEGYSVSREKKERFSLILESASTNQTSMYLCASSLGGADRETQYFGPGTRLLVL.

This sequence joins TRBV20-1 and TRBJ1-1; D is ambiguous. The CDR3 has 11 residues. V was cut by 3 bases and J by 0 bases, with 2 bases left in between. Germline CDR1 DFQATT, CDR2 SNEGSKA (reference sequence). The CDR3 here is CSARLNTEAFF. The DNA of the CDR3 is TGCAGTGCTAGGTTGAACACTGAAGCTTTCTTT.

The genes are TRBV4-3 and TRBJ2-3; maybe TRBD1 (6 bases). The V end lost 3 bases, the J end lost 0 bases, and 10 bases lay between the germline ends. This CDR3 has 15 amino acids. Germline lookup yields CDR1 LGHNA and CDR2 YSLEER. The CDR3 reads CASSQQGFSTDTQYF. The CDR3 DNA reads as TGCGCCAGCAGCCAGCAGGGGTTCAGCACAGATACGCAGTATTTT.

This clonotype was counted only a few times. The DNA of the CDR3 is TGTGCCAGCAGTCATTCGGGCGGGGACTACAATGAGCAGTTCTTC. It encodes CASSHSGGDYNEQFF. The gene calls are TRBV6-5 and TRBJ2-1, with a possible D match to TRBD2 (6 bases). The V end lost 5 bases, the J end lost 3 bases, and 14 bases lay between the germline ends. Per germline, CDR1 MNHEY and CDR2 SVGAGI. This CDR3 spans 15 amino acids.

The sample holds a few counts of this clonotype. CDR3: CASSSGPHTDTQYF. The CDR3 nucleotides are TGTGCCAGCAGCTCGGGACCCCACACAGATACGCAGTATTTT. The chain couples TRBV7-3 to TRBJ2-3; D possibly matches TRBD1 or TRBD2 (5 bases each). The CDR3 is 14 residues long. The V end was cut by 4 bases, the J end by 2 bases, with 10 bases between. CDR1 SGHTA and CDR2 FQGTGA come from the germline V gene.

The chain is built from TRBV9 and TRBJ1-1; D is possibly TRBD1 (5 bases). The CDR3 loop spans 14 amino acids. The ends were cut back, 4 bases at V and 1 base at J, with 11 bases in the middle. CDR1 is SGDLS and CDR2 is YYNGEE in the germline V gene. In DNA, the CDR3 is TGTGCCAGCAGCTCCCGTGGACAGAACACTGAAGCTTTCTTT. Its protein is CASSSRGQNTEAFF. The variable domain in full, completed from reference TRBV9 and TRBJ1-1, reads DSGVTQTPKHLITATGQRVTLRCSPRSGDLSVYWYQQSLDQGLQFLIQYYNGEERAKGNILERFSAQQFPDLHSELNLSSLELGDSALYFCASSSRGQNTEAFFGQGTRLTVV.

In this sample, this clonotype turned up a few times. V and J are TRBV27 and TRBJ1-1; 9 bases align to TRBD1. There are 15 residues in the CDR3. Trimming at V came to 6 bases and at J to 2 bases, leaving 7 bases not matched to a gene. Looked up from germline, CDR1 is MNHEY and CDR2 is SMNVEV (reference sequence). CDR3 residues: CASSSDRGFNTEAFF. CDR3 DNA: TGTGCCAGCAGCAGTGACAGGGGGTTTAACACTGAAGCTTTCTTT.

The chain employs TRBV5-1 and TRBJ1-3; a possible D gene is TRBD1 (5 bases). The germline CDR1 and CDR2 sequences are SGHRS and YFSETQ. With 0 bases removed from V and 0 bases from J, the gap between germline ends came to 10 bases. The CDR3 runs to 16 residues. This CDR3 reads CASSLGQFSSGNTIYF. CDR3 DNA: TGCGCCAGCAGCTTGGGACAGTTTTCCTCTGGAAACACCATATATTTT.

This rearrangement joins TRBV4-3 to TRBJ1-1; TRBD1 matches 7 bases. The germline CDR1 and CDR2 sequences are LGHNA and YSLEER. This CDR3 spans 17 amino acids. V trimming: 0 bases; J trimming: 10 bases; junction bases outside the gene matches: 17. The CDR3: CASSQDDTTGPGGRAFF. Written as DNA, the CDR3 is TGCGCCAGCAGCCAAGATGATACGACAGGTCCAGGGGGGAGAGCTTTCTTT.

This sequence joins TRBV4-2 and TRBJ1-2, with 9 positions matching TRBD1. The CDR3 extends over 15 amino acids. In germline, CDR1 is LGHNA, CDR2 YNFKEQ. J was trimmed by 0 bases and V by 10 bases; bases with no gene match: 9. CDR3 sequence reads: CAIGTGSGANYGYTF. The CDR3 DNA is TGTGCCATCGGGACAGGGAGTGGTGCTAACTATGGCTACACCTTC.

This clonotype was found a few times. The chain joins TRBV6-6 to TRBJ1-2, with unresolved D. Germline loops: CDR1 MNHNY, CDR2 SVGAGI (reference sequence). The V end lost 11 bases, the J end lost 0 bases, and 13 bases lay between the germline ends. The CDR3 runs 13 residues. The CDR3 region has the DNA TGTGCCGGGAGGACGGCTACTAACTATGGCTACACCTTC. Translation gives CAGRTATNYGYTF.

The chain recombines TRBV4-2 with TRBJ2-3; D is perhaps TRBD2 (6 bases). CDR1 and CDR2 (germline): LGHNA, YNFKEQ. CDR3 length: 16 amino acids. Trimming shortened V by 1 base and J by 1 base, and 12 bases separated the two germline ends. The chain's CDR3 is CASSQGAGTGTDTQYF. The CDR3, as DNA: TGTGCCAGCAGCCAAGGGGCGGGGACTGGCACAGATACGCAGTATTTT.

This clonotype has only a few counts. The chain couples TRBV4-2 to TRBJ2-7; a weak D match, TRBD1 (6 bases). V lost 4 bases and J 0 bases, leaving 10 bases between the germline ends. From germline, CDR1 is LGHNA and CDR2 YNFKEQ. This CDR3 is built from 14 residues. The CDR3, as DNA: TGTGCCAGCAGCCGACAGGATTCCTCCTACGAGCAGTACTTC. Protein sequence: CASSRQDSSYEQYF.

The rearrangement joins TRBV7-8 to TRBJ2-1, with D hard to call. Trimming took off 2 bases at V and 8 bases at J, with 4 bases between the two ends. The germline gives CDR1 SGHVS, CDR2 FQNEAQ. The CDR3 extends over 11 amino acids. This CDR3 reads CASSLYYEQFF. CDR3 sequence (DNA): TGTGCCAGCAGCTTATACTATGAGCAGTTCTTC.

V gene TRBV12-3 or TRBV12-4 combines with J gene TRBJ2-5; 15 bases are a match to TRBD2. The V and J ends lost 5 bases and 1 base, in that order; junction bases with no gene match: 5. This CDR3 is 17 amino acids long. The CDR3 here is CASSPGLAGGLQETQYF. The CDR3 DNA reads as TGTGCCAGCAGTCCCGGACTAGCGGGGGGGCTCCAAGAGACCCAGTACTTC.